Shown below are 13 T cell receptor beta chains from a single sample sequenced in a study of patients and donors after allogeneic stem cell transplantation. TCRdb processed the RT-PCR reads anew with MiXCR; each CDR3 protein has one entry. The sample lists 150,000 to 250,000 distinct CDR3 sequences, around two fifths occurring once. The sample consisted of blood, either unsorted or a sorted T cell fraction (not recorded which). The receptors here all came from a human donor who was either an allogeneic HSCT recipient or a stem cell or donor lymphocyte infusion donor (not recorded which). It is not recorded whose cells these are; they may come from a transplant donor.

This rearrangement joins TRBV15 to TRBJ1-2, with a tentative D call TRBD1 (5 bases). Germline loops: CDR1 LNHNV, CDR2 YYDKDF (reference sequence). The CDR3 consists of 15 residues. Trimming removed 4 bases at V and 5 bases at J, with 17 bases between. CDR3 region: CATSIRGIRLYGYTF. In DNA form, the CDR3 reads TGTGCCACCAGCATACGGGGCATTAGGCTTTATGGCTACACCTTC.

V and J are TRBV30 and TRBJ2-3; D is perhaps TRBD1 (6 bases). The CDR3 runs to 12 residues. Germline CDR1 and CDR2: GTSNPN and SVGIG (reference sequence). V gave up 5 bases and J gave up 3 bases, with 9 bases separating them. CDR3 bases: TGTGCCTGGGACGGACAGACAGATACGCAGTATTTT. Translation: CAWDGQTDTQYF.

This clonotype came up a few times. The chain has TRBV2 and TRBJ1-1, with TRBD1 matching 12 bases. This CDR3 has 16 residues. The V and J ends lost 7 bases and 4 bases, in that order; junction bases with no gene match: 10. Looked up from germline, CDR1 is SNHLY and CDR2 is FYNNEI. Here the CDR3 reads CASTIRGDRGPTEAFF. CDR3 DNA sequence: TGTGCCAGCACCATAAGGGGGGACAGGGGGCCCACTGAAGCTTTCTTT.

This clonotype was seen only a few times. The chain carries TRBV28 and TRBJ1-4, with D hard to call. The CDR3 length is 10 residues. Trimming shortened V by 5 bases and J by 8 bases, and 3 bases separated the two germline ends. Germline CDR1 reads MDHEN; CDR2 reads SYDVKM. The CDR3, as DNA: TGTGCCAGCAGTAACGAAAAACTGTTTTTT. Translating gives CASSNEKLFF.

The gene calls are TRBV9 and TRBJ2-1; no clear D. The CDR3 loop spans 11 amino acids. Per germline, CDR1 SGDLS and CDR2 YYNGEE. The germline V and J ends were trimmed by 3 bases and 9 bases, with 7 bases remaining between them. DNA of the CDR3: TGTGCCAGCAGCGCCGACACTGAGCAGTTCTTC. This sequence encodes CASSADTEQFF.

There are a few counts of this clonotype. The chain is built from TRBV5-1 and TRBJ2-1, with a possible D match to TRBD2 (5 bases). CDR1 SGHRS and CDR2 YFSETQ come from the germline V gene. This CDR3 region has 16 residues. With 4 bases removed from V and 2 bases from J, the gap between germline ends came to 16 bases. The CDR3 reads CASSLPSGDPYNEQFF. The CDR3 DNA sequence: TGCGCCAGCAGCCTACCAAGCGGAGACCCCTACAATGAGCAGTTCTTC. Complete variable domain (other parts from reference TRBV5-1 and TRBJ2-1): KAGVTQTPRYLIKTRGQQVTLSCSPISGHRSVSWYQQTPGQGLQFLFEYFSETQRNKGNFPGRFSGRQFSNSRSEMNVSTLELGDSALYLCASSLPSGDPYNEQFFGPGTRLTVL.

The chain couples TRBV13 to TRBJ1-1, with D possibly TRBD1 on 6 matching bases. Germline V CDR1 and CDR2: PRHDT, FYEKMQ (reference sequence). V was trimmed by 1 base and J by 4 bases, leaving 16 bases between them. This CDR3 contains 16 residues. CDR3 in amino acids: CASSLAIQGATTEAFF. The CDR3 nucleotides are TGTGCCAGCAGCTTAGCTATACAGGGTGCGACCACTGAAGCTTTCTTT.

The J gene is TRBJ1-5, the V gene TRBV2; perhaps TRBD1 as D (5 bases). Trimming shortened V by 3 bases and J by 1 base, and 10 bases separated the two germline ends. There are 15 residues in the CDR3. CDR1 is SNHLY and CDR2 is FYNNEI in the germline V gene. CDR3 DNA sequence: TGTGCCAGCAGTGACGGGGGTGGGAGCAATCAGCCCCAGCATTTT. It yields the protein CASSDGGGSNQPQHF.

The chain employs TRBV4-3 and TRBJ2-1; TRBD2 matches 10 bases. This CDR3 has 16 amino acids. V shed 3 bases, J shed 7 bases, and the junction held 9 bases outside the gene matches. CDR1 and CDR2 (germline): LGHNA, YSLEER. The chain's CDR3 is CASSQDWGTSVNEQFF. The CDR3 coding sequence is TGCGCCAGCAGCCAGGATTGGGGGACTAGCGTAAATGAGCAGTTCTTC.

The chain links TRBV3-1 to TRBJ2-7; D is unclear. The germline CDR1 and CDR2 sequences are LGHDT and YNNKEL (reference sequence). The CDR3 length is 13 residues. V lost 0 bases to trimming and J lost 7 bases, with 10 bases between them. CDR3 sequence: CASSQDTTREQYF. Here the CDR3 DNA reads TGTGCCAGCAGCCAAGATACCACGAGGGAGCAGTACTTC.

A few counts support this clonotype. The chain combines TRBV29-1 with TRBJ2-1, with D maybe TRBD2 (6 bases). Trimming shortened V by 7 bases and J by 10 bases, and 14 bases separated the two germline ends. Looked up from germline, CDR1 is SQVTM and CDR2 is ANQGSEA. This CDR3 is built from 11 residues. Written as DNA, the CDR3 is TGCAGCGCGAGGAGGGGAACGGAGCAGTTCTTC. Protein product: CSARRGTEQFF.

The rearrangement uses TRBV20-1 and TRBJ2-1; 8 bases are shared with TRBD1. This CDR3 contains 14 residues. Germline trimming cut 5 bases from V and 7 bases from J; bases unmatched to any gene: 10. Per germline, CDR1 DFQATT and CDR2 SNEGSKA (reference sequence). The CDR3, as DNA: TGCAGTGCTCCCCGACAGGGGAGTTGGAATGAGCAGTTCTTC. Protein sequence: CSAPRQGSWNEQFF.

J is TRBJ1-2 and V is TRBV7-2, with TRBD1 identical over 7 bases. Germline-derived CDR1 and CDR2 are SGHTA and FQGNSA. The junction had 5 bases not matched to a gene; V was cut back by 5 bases and J by 2 bases. The CDR3 consists of 14 residues. This chain's CDR3 is CASSPDRVNYGYTF. CDR3 coding DNA: TGTGCCAGCAGCCCCGACAGGGTCAACTATGGCTACACCTTC.